The 10 T cell receptor beta chains in this list originate from one sample, sequenced in a study of PD-L1 blockade in urothelial cancer (dated by TCRdb to 2016 to 2017). Read against the paper, the sample's time point label means: pretreatment peripheral blood. The library was obtained by the immunoSEQ multiplex PCR assay. TCRdb stores this immuneACCESS table with in-frame sequences only. Part of the clones is absent; in the studies checked, under half of the shortfall reflects unresolved V genes, and no reason is known for the rest. A total of around 130,000 clones appear in this sample, approximately 84% of them only once. Clones ranked in the top ten supply roughly 3.2% of the sample. This material consisted of PBMCs, taken around atezolizumab (anti-PD-L1) treatment. The receptors derive from a man in his fifties with urothelial cancer.

V is TRBV9 and J is TRBJ1-2, with 10 bases lining up with TRBD1. The V gene's germline CDR1 is SGDLS and CDR2 YYNGEE. The CDR3 contains 14 residues. The ends lost 3 bases at V and 7 bases at J; junction bases unmatched: 6. The CDR3 is CASSAGTGAVGYTF. The DNA of the CDR3 is TGTGCCAGCAGCGCCGGGACAGGGGCCGTTGGCTACACCTTC.

This chain connects TRBV11-1 to TRBJ2-2; TRBD1 matches at 7 bases. The CDR3 contains 14 residues. Germline V CDR1 and CDR2: SGHAT, FQDESV (reference sequence). Germline trimming cut 5 bases from V and 7 bases from J; bases unmatched to any gene: 7. This CDR3 reads CASSRDRRGGELFF. For the CDR3, the DNA is TGTGCCAGCAGCCGGGACAGACGGGGCGGGGAGCTGTTTTTT.

This sequence joins TRBV4-1 and TRBJ2-7, with a possible D match to TRBD1 (6 bases). Per germline, CDR1 MGHRA and CDR2 YSYEKL. Deletions cut 1 base from V and 0 bases from J, with 13 bases between. CDR3 length: 16 residues. The CDR3 DNA follows: TGCGCCAGCAGCCAAGTCTTAGGGGGTACCTCCTACGAGCAGTACTTC. Its protein product is CASSQVLGGTSYEQYF.

The chain joins TRBV15 to TRBJ2-1; D might be TRBD2 (5 bases). This CDR3 comprises 15 residues. Germline loops: CDR1 LNHNV, CDR2 YYDKDF (reference sequence). V lost 0 bases and J 0 bases, leaving 6 bases between the germline ends. CDR3 in DNA: TGTGCCACCAGCAGAGATACTAGCTCCTACAATGAGCAGTTCTTC. Translation gives CATSRDTSSYNEQFF.

V is TRBV19 and J is TRBJ1-5, with 7 bases that match TRBD1. With 5 bases clipped from V and 0 bases from J, the junction kept 4 bases outside the gene matches. In germline, CDR1 is LNHDA, CDR2 SQIVND (reference sequence). The CDR3 totals 15 residues. The CDR3 protein is CASSGTDRSNQPQHF. In nucleotides, the CDR3 is TGTGCCAGTAGTGGGACAGATCGTAGCAATCAGCCCCAGCATTTT.

The CDR3 sequence: CASSLFPGPSSGNTIYF. The CDR3 DNA reads TGTGCCAGCAGCTTATTTCCAGGGCCAAGCTCTGGAAACACCATATATTTT. This chain connects TRBV7-9 to TRBJ1-3, with a possible D match to TRBD1 (5 bases). Per the germline V gene, CDR1 is SEHNR and CDR2 is FQNEAQ (reference sequence). Trimming left V 2 bases short and J 0 bases short, with 14 bases between. This CDR3 region has 17 residues.

V and J are TRBV27 and TRBJ1-6, with D possibly being TRBD1 (5 bases). The CDR3 spans 15 residues. V gave up 10 bases and J gave up 5 bases, with 18 bases separating them. Germline CDR1 is MNHEY and CDR2 is SMNVEV (reference sequence). The CDR3 DNA reads as TGTGCCACAAATCATAATGGGGCCGATAATTCACCCCTCCACTTT. It specifies CATNHNGADNSPLHF.

The gene calls are TRBV25-1 and TRBJ1-6; D remains ambiguous. CDR1 and CDR2 (germline): MGHDK, SYGVNS. CDR3 length: 14 residues. The germline V and J ends were trimmed by 5 bases and 14 bases, with 19 bases remaining between them. As DNA, the CDR3 is TGTGCCAGCAGTACACATGGGTCGAGTGAGGCCCTCCACTTT. Its protein is CASSTHGSSEALHF.

Comments on this clone: This sample also contains other DNA sequences that code for the same CDR3. J is TRBJ2-7 and V is TRBV28, with TRBD1 identical over 8 bases. The germline V gene has CDR1 MDHEN and CDR2 SYDVKM. V was clipped by 6 bases and J by 6 bases; unmatched bases: 4. CDR3 length: 12 amino acids. This CDR3 is CASRQGAGEQYF. CDR3 bases: TGTGCCAGCAGGCAGGGGGCAGGCGAGCAGTACTTC.

Notes on this clone: Other DNA sequences in this specimen translate into the identical CDR3. The J gene is TRBJ2-5, the V gene TRBV18, with no clear D. The V gene's germline CDR1 is KGHSH and CDR2 LQKENI. V gave up 3 bases and J gave up 5 bases, with 10 bases separating them. This CDR3 has 13 amino acids. CDR3 nucleotides: TGTGCCAGCTCACCGGGTCTCGGGGAGACCCAGTACTTC. It specifies CASSPGLGETQYF.